The rows below give T cell receptor beta chains drawn from one sample of a study of cytomegalovirus exposure and HLA in healthy donors. Sequencing used immunoSEQ multiplex PCR; TCRdb keeps in-frame clones, though not all of them. The profile covers around 100,000 clones, with 75% appearing a single time and more than 9% taken by the ten largest. The sequencing sample was made of PBMCs. The receptors here all came from a man aged 45-60 years in good health and CMV-seronegative. Both conserved end residues are part of each CDR3. Each record gives: CDR3 length, clone size, J gene, D gene, V gene, CDR3 protein, CDR3 DNA. D genes are given only for firm matches. Part of the rows lack a size; the others show once, few, many or a class for expanded clones.

len: 17
abundance: few
j_gene: TRBJ2-3
d_gene: -
v_gene: TRBV21-1
CDR3aa: CAISTPKSSGGAQTQYF
CDR3nt: TGTGCCATCTCTACCCCGAAGAGTAGCGGGGGGGCCCAAACGCAGTATTTT

len: 15
abundance: -
j_gene: TRBJ2-5
d_gene: TRBD2
v_gene: TRBV5-1
CDR3aa: CASSTGTSGKETQYF
CDR3nt: TGCGCCAGCAGCACGGGGACTAGCGGTAAAGAGACCCAGTACTTC

len: 15
abundance: -
j_gene: TRBJ2-3
d_gene: -
v_gene: TRBV5-1
CDR3aa: CASSPGLGATDTQYF
CDR3nt: TGCGCCAGCAGCCCAGGACTGGGAGCAACAGATACGCAGTATTTT

len: 14
abundance: -
j_gene: TRBJ1-3
d_gene: -
v_gene: TRBV30
CDR3aa: CAWDPGLSGNTIYF
CDR3nt: TGTGCCTGGGACCCTGGGCTCTCGGGAAACACCATATATTTT

len: 16
abundance: -
j_gene: TRBJ2-3
d_gene: TRBD2
v_gene: TRBV9
CDR3aa: CASSSRGSLFPDTQYF
CDR3nt: TGTGCCAGCAGCTCCCGCGGGAGCCTGTTCCCAGATACGCAGTATTTT

len: 13
abundance: few
j_gene: TRBJ1-2
d_gene: -
v_gene: TRBV11-2
CDR3aa: CASSSRQTYGYTF
CDR3nt: TGTGCCAGCAGCTCGCGACAGACCTATGGCTACACCTTC

len: 13
abundance: -
j_gene: TRBJ1-5
d_gene: -
v_gene: TRBV2
CDR3aa: CASNRLSNQPQHF
CDR3nt: TGTGCCAGCAACAGGCTTAGCAATCAGCCCCAGCATTTT

len: 13
abundance: -
j_gene: TRBJ2-1
d_gene: -
v_gene: TRBV5-1
CDR3aa: CASSLGSYNEQFF
CDR3nt: TGCGCCAGCAGCTTGGGTTCGTACAATGAGCAGTTCTTC

len: 17
abundance: -
j_gene: TRBJ2-1
d_gene: TRBD2
v_gene: TRBV4-2
CDR3aa: CASSRSLGGSSYNEQFF
CDR3nt: TGTGCCAGCAGCCGTTCCCTTGGCGGGAGCTCCTACAATGAGCAGTTCTTC

len: 14
abundance: -
j_gene: TRBJ1-1
d_gene: -
v_gene: TRBV5-1
CDR3aa: CASSLEAGPGEAFF
CDR3nt: TGCGCCAGCAGCTTGGAGGCGGGTCCTGGTGAAGCTTTCTTT

len: 14
abundance: -
j_gene: TRBJ2-5
d_gene: -
v_gene: TRBV19
CDR3aa: CASSMQGPEETQYF
CDR3nt: TGTGCCAGTAGTATGCAGGGGCCCGAGGAGACCCAGTACTTC

len: 14
abundance: -
j_gene: TRBJ2-5
d_gene: -
v_gene: TRBV2
CDR3aa: CASSDIQQKETQYF
CDR3nt: TGTGCCAGCAGTGATATACAACAAAAGGAGACCCAGTACTTC

len: 15
abundance: few
j_gene: TRBJ2-3
d_gene: -
v_gene: TRBV7-7
CDR3aa: CASSLTNVATDTQYF
CDR3nt: TGTGCTAGCAGCCTGACCAACGTAGCGACAGATACGCAGTATTTT

len: 13
abundance: -
j_gene: TRBJ1-1
d_gene: -
v_gene: TRBV6-1
CDR3aa: CASSDLGSAAAFF
CDR3nt: TGTGCCAGCAGTGACTTAGGATCTGCGGCAGCTTTCTTT

len: 13
abundance: -
j_gene: TRBJ2-5
d_gene: -
v_gene: TRBV6-1
CDR3aa: CASTAFPRETQYF
CDR3nt: TGTGCCAGCACCGCCTTCCCACGGGAGACCCAGTACTTC

len: 15
abundance: -
j_gene: TRBJ2-3
d_gene: -
v_gene: TRBV30
CDR3aa: CAWSVPRQSTDTQYF
CDR3nt: TGTGCCTGGAGTGTACCGAGACAGAGCACAGATACGCAGTATTTT

len: 14
abundance: -
j_gene: TRBJ1-3
d_gene: -
v_gene: TRBV5-1
CDR3aa: CASSPRDTGNTIYF
CDR3nt: TGCGCCAGCAGCCCCAGGGACACCGGAAACACCATATATTTT

len: 13
abundance: -
j_gene: TRBJ2-7
d_gene: -
v_gene: TRBV6-6
CDR3aa: CASCLNQGPEQYF
CDR3nt: TGTGCCAGCTGCCTTAATCAGGGTCCCGAGCAGTACTTC

len: 14
abundance: -
j_gene: TRBJ1-4
d_gene: TRBD1
v_gene: TRBV7-9
CDR3aa: CASSQQGLVEKLFF
CDR3nt: TGTGCCAGCAGCCAACAGGGGCTAGTCGAAAAACTGTTTTTT

len: 14
abundance: -
j_gene: TRBJ2-7
d_gene: -
v_gene: TRBV9
CDR3aa: CASGLSGPEGQQYF
CDR3nt: TGTGCCAGCGGATTGAGCGGGCCTGAGGGTCAGCAGTACTTC

len: 15
abundance: -
j_gene: TRBJ2-5
d_gene: TRBD2
v_gene: TRBV5-4
CDR3aa: CASREWTSMGETQYF
CDR3nt: TGTGCCAGCAGGGAATGGACTAGTATGGGAGAGACCCAGTACTTC

len: 14
abundance: -
j_gene: TRBJ2-7
d_gene: -
v_gene: TRBV7-2
CDR3aa: CASSRRMSSYEQYF
CDR3nt: TGTGCCAGCAGCCGGCGGATGAGCTCCTACGAGCAGTACTTC

len: 15
abundance: -
j_gene: TRBJ2-3
d_gene: TRBD1
v_gene: TRBV5-1
CDR3aa: CASSSRDSNTDTQYF
CDR3nt: TGCGCCAGCAGCTCCCGGGACAGCAACACAGATACGCAGTATTTT